The clone carrying this T cell receptor beta chain was detected once. The data are from a study of T cell changes during pregnancy in multiple sclerosis. The CDR3 contains 15 residues. In germline, CDR1 is SGHDT, CDR2 YYEEEE. Trimming cost V 0 bases and J 4 bases, with 10 bases left between them. TCRdb keeps only in-frame clones here, not all; method: immunoSEQ multiplex PCR. The profile shows over 45,000 clones, around 90% of them singletons. This specimen consisted of peripheral blood, obtained in the first trimester of pregnancy. This rearrangement joins TRBV5-6 to TRBJ1-4; D may be TRBD1 (5 bases). This sequence originates from a female donor in good health, enrolled as a control in a pregnancy study. The CDR3 DNA follows: TGTGCCAGCAGCTTGGCCGCAGGGATTAATGAAAAACTGTTTTTT. It encodes CASSLAAGINEKLFF. Based on the CDR3 plus reference TRBV5-6 and TRBJ1-4, the full variable domain is DAGVTQSPTHLIKTRGQQVTLRCSPKSGHDTVSWYQQALGQGPQFIFQYYEEEERQRGNFPDRFSGHQFPNYSSELNVNALLLGDSALYLCASSLAAGINEKLFFGSGTQLSVL.